Listed here are 5 T cell receptor beta chains from one sample, sequenced in a study of blood T cell repertoires in COVID-19. The data were produced by immunoSEQ multiplex PCR, yet TCRdb's version contains in-frame clones alone and is incomplete. In the table there are roughly 200,000 clones, 85% to 90% of which are singletons. The material sequenced was PBMCs or T cells enriched from blood (not recorded which). The receptors come from a woman between 25 and 40 years old with acute COVID-19.

This clone was seen only once. The chain employs TRBV4-1 and TRBJ2-1, with D possibly matching TRBD1 (5 bases). V dropped 4 bases and J dropped 3 bases, with 16 bases sitting between them. Germline V lookup: CDR1 MGHRA, CDR2 YSYEKL. The CDR3 is 16 amino acids. The CDR3 bases are TGCGCCAGCAGCCCCCTGGTAGGGGTCGACTACAATGAGCAGTTCTTC. Its translation is CASSPLVGVDYNEQFF.

A single count supports this clone. CDR3 bases: TGTGCCAGCAGTGATCCCGGCCGGGACAGGGAGGGGACCCAGTACTTC. Amino acids: CASSDPGRDREGTQYF. V is TRBV25-1 and J is TRBJ2-5; TRBD1 matches at 9 bases. The CDR3 spans 16 residues. CDR1 MGHDK and CDR2 SYGVNS come from the germline V gene. The ends lost 3 bases at V and 7 bases at J; junction bases unmatched: 12.

The chain's CDR3 is CASSVLQGQGPLNEQFF. The DNA for the CDR3 is TGTGCCAGCAGCGTACTCCAGGGACAGGGGCCCCTCAATGAGCAGTTCTTC. The rearrangement joins TRBV9 to TRBJ2-1; 10 nucleotides match TRBD1. CDR3 length: 17 residues. CDR1 is SGDLS and CDR2 is YYNGEE in the germline V gene. V was pared by 1 base and J by 6 bases, with 10 bases of the junction left unmatched.

This clone has a handful of counts. As DNA, the CDR3 is TGTGCCAGCACCCTTACAGGAAACTATGGCTACACCTTC. The encoded protein is CASTLTGNYGYTF. The chain uses TRBV6-5 and TRBJ1-2; tentative D call: TRBD1 (5 bases). V lost 7 bases, J lost 2 bases, and 11 bases lay in between. The CDR3 is 13 residues long. The V gene's germline CDR1 is MNHEY and CDR2 SVGAGI.

The chain recombines TRBV19 with TRBJ2-7; weak D call: TRBD1 (5 bases). The CDR3 covers 17 residues. Germline CDR1 is LNHDA and CDR2 is SQIVND (reference sequence). The V and J ends lost 3 bases and 2 bases respectively, with 20 bases between them. CDR3 sequence reads: CASSMGAGFDRPYEQYF. The CDR3 DNA reads TGTGCCAGTAGTATGGGCGCAGGGTTCGACCGCCCCTACGAGCAGTACTTC.